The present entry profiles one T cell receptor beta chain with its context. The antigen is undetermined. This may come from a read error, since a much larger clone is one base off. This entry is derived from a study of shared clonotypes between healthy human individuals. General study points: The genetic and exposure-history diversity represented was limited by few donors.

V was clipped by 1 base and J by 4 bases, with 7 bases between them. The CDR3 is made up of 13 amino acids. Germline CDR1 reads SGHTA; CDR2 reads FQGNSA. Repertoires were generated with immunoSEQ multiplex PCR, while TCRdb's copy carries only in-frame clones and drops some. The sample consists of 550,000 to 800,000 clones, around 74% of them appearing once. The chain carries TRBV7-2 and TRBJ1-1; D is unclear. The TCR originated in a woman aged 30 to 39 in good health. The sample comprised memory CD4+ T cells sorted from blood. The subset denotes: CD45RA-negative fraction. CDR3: CASSLVGSTEAFF. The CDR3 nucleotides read TGTGCCAGCAGCTTAGTTGGGAGCACTGAAGCTTTCTTT.